The rows below give T cell receptor beta chains drawn from one sample of a study of T cells after somatic rescue of genetic block. Assay: immunoSEQ multiplex PCR; the TCRdb copy retains only in-frame clones and omits some. The sample contains around 67,000 clones, 92% of which appear only once. The sequencing sample was made of peripheral blood mononuclear cells (PBMCs). Receptors were obtained from a man aged 40-49 years. CDR3s include the opening cysteine and the closing phenylalanine or tryptophan. A D gene is named only where the DNA matches it firmly. For some rows the clone size is stated as once, few or many, or as a class when expanded; others skip it.

j_call	d_call	cdr3_length	v_call	clone_size	cdr3_aa	cdr3_nt
TRBJ2-5	.	15	TRBV9	.	CASSDDGRREGAQYF	TGTGCCAGCAGCGATGATGGACGGAGGGAAGGGGCCCAGTACTTC
TRBJ2-5	TRBD2	15	TRBV10-2	.	CASSGIRGVQETQYF	TGCGCCAGCAGTGGAATTCGGGGGGTCCAAGAGACCCAGTACTTC
TRBJ2-1	.	18	TRBV23-1	.	CASSRGRRFIRGRNEQFF	TGCGCCAGCAGTCGGGGACGCCGGTTCATACGGGGTAGGAATGAGCAGTTCTTC
TRBJ2-2	.	14	TRBV27	.	CASRGSGNTGELFF	TGTGCCAGCAGAGGGAGCGGGAACACCGGGGAGCTGTTTTTT
TRBJ1-2	.	15	TRBV6-5	.	CASLPELPTSNGYTF	TGTGCCAGCCTTCCGGAGCTCCCCACCTCCAATGGCTACACCTTC
TRBJ2-4	TRBD2	14	TRBV7-2	.	CASSSGLSSNIQYF	TGTGCCAGCAGCTCGGGACTATCTTCGAACATTCAGTACTTC
TRBJ1-5	.	15	TRBV27	.	CASSPIATARQPQHF	TGTGCCAGCAGTCCCATCGCCACCGCAAGGCAGCCCCAGCATTTT
TRBJ2-1	.	16	TRBV6-1	.	CASSEQALGGVNEQFF	TGTGCCAGCAGTGAGCAGGCTTTAGGCGGAGTAAATGAGCAGTTCTTC
TRBJ2-5	.	15	TRBV27	.	CASGRSSGLIETQYF	TGTGCCAGCGGCCGATCGAGCGGGCTTATAGAGACCCAGTACTTC
TRBJ2-5	.	16	TRBV6-1	.	CASSESSGGLEETQYF	TGTGCCAGCAGTGAATCCTCTGGGGGCCTTGAGGAGACCCAGTACTTC
TRBJ1-2	TRBD1	13	TRBV5-1	once	CASSLDRVNGYTF	TGCGCCAGCAGTCTGGACAGGGTTAATGGCTACACCTTC
TRBJ2-1	.	17	TRBV4-3	.	CASSQVSGSGSYNEQFF	TGCGCCAGCAGCCAAGTCTCAGGGTCGGGGTCCTACAATGAGCAGTTCTTC
TRBJ2-5	TRBD1	14	TRBV2	.	CASSPDRGIKTQYF	TGTGCCAGCAGTCCCGACAGGGGGATAAAGACCCAGTACTTC
TRBJ2-2	.	12	TRBV11-3	.	CASRGGTGELFF	TGTGCCAGCAGAGGGGGCACCGGGGAGCTGTTTTTT
TRBJ1-1	.	12	TRBV19	few	CASSLRNTEAFF	TGTGCCAGTAGCTTAAGGAACACTGAAGCTTTCTTT
TRBJ2-4	.	14	TRBV5-6	.	CASSLMAAQNIQYF	TGTGCCAGCAGCTTGATGGCAGCTCAAAACATTCAGTACTTC
TRBJ1-6	.	13	TRBV11-2	.	CASSLGRNSPLHF	TGTGCCAGCAGCTTAGGTCGGAATTCACCCCTCCACTTT
TRBJ2-7	.	15	TRBV9	.	CASSVADSPYYEQYF	TGTGCCAGCAGCGTAGCCGACAGTCCCTACTACGAGCAGTACTTC
TRBJ2-1	.	15	TRBV7-9	.	CASSLALQILNEQFF	TGTGCCAGCAGCTTAGCGTTACAGATTTTGAATGAGCAGTTCTTC
TRBJ1-1	.	17	TRBV5-1	.	CASSPGVGRTVNTEAFF	TGCGCCAGCAGTCCCGGGGTAGGTCGGACCGTGAACACTGAAGCTTTCTTT
TRBJ1-6	.	14	TRBV2	few	CASRVQGSNSPLHF	TGTGCCAGCAGAGTACAGGGATCTAATTCACCCCTCCACTTT
TRBJ2-1	.	13	TRBV5-1	once	CASSRDTDNEQFF	TGCGCCAGCAGCAGGGACACTGACAATGAGCAGTTCTTC
TRBJ1-5	.	13	TRBV2	.	CARGELRNQPQHF	TGTGCCAGGGGCGAATTGAGAAATCAGCCCCAGCATTTT
TRBJ2-1	TRBD1	18	TRBV5-3	.	CARSFGTAPESSYNEQFF	TGTGCCAGAAGCTTCGGGACAGCGCCAGAAAGCTCCTACAATGAGCAGTTCTTC
TRBJ2-7	TRBD2	15	TRBV28	.	CASSLRGLARYEQYF	TGTGCCAGCAGTTTAAGGGGACTAGCCCGCTACGAGCAGTACTTC
TRBJ1-6	.	15	TRBV5-1	.	CASSLGSQENSPLHF	TGCGCCAGCAGCTTGGGAAGTCAGGAAAATTCACCCCTCCACTTT
TRBJ2-7	.	15	TRBV14	.	CASSQRSSGFYEQYF	TGTGCCAGCAGCCAAAGGAGCAGCGGGTTCTACGAGCAGTACTTC
TRBJ2-7	.	14	TRBV5-1	.	CASSLGRTAYEQYF	TGCGCCAGCAGCTTGGGCCGGACAGCCTACGAGCAGTACTTC
TRBJ2-7	.	11	TRBV5-1	.	CASSDSYEQYF	TGCGCCAGCAGCGACTCCTACGAGCAGTACTTC
TRBJ2-7	.	15	TRBV4-1	.	CASSQEPGATYEQYF	TGCGCCAGCAGCCAAGAACCAGGGGCGACCTACGAGCAGTACTTC
TRBJ1-1	TRBD1	16	TRBV7-8	.	CASSRRGQGRFTEAFF	TGTGCCAGCAGCCGACGTGGACAGGGGAGGTTCACTGAAGCTTTCTTT
TRBJ2-6	TRBD1	16	TRBV7-2	.	CASSFTGGAGANVLTF	TGTGCCAGCAGCTTTACAGGGGGCGCTGGGGCCAACGTCCTGACTTTC
TRBJ2-7	TRBD2	14	TRBV2	.	CASIAGPYSYEQYF	TGTGCCAGTATAGCGGGGCCATACTCCTACGAGCAGTACTTC
TRBJ1-1	.	13	TRBV14	.	CASSRTANTEAFF	TGTGCCAGCAGCCGCACAGCGAACACTGAAGCTTTCTTT
TRBJ2-7	.	14	TRBV5-4	.	CASRTNPGAYEQYF	TGTGCCAGCCGAACGAACCCGGGGGCCTACGAGCAGTACTTC
TRBJ2-7	TRBD1	16	TRBV11-2	.	CASSLDQGQGQYEQYF	TGTGCCAGCAGCTTAGATCAGGGACAGGGACAGTACGAGCAGTACTTC
TRBJ2-5	.	16	TRBV7-9	.	CASSLRGAGSQETQYF	TGTGCCAGCAGCTTAAGGGGGGCAGGCAGCCAAGAGACCCAGTACTTC
TRBJ2-7	.	11	TRBV27	.	CASSQTGEQYF	TGTGCCAGCAGTCAAACAGGGGAGCAGTACTTC
TRBJ2-7	TRBD2	15	TRBV28	.	CASSVGLAGVSEQYF	TGTGCCAGCAGTGTCGGACTAGCGGGAGTGAGCGAGCAGTACTTC
TRBJ2-3	TRBD1	16	TRBV6-6	few	CASSPGTGSSTDTQYF	TGTGCCAGCAGTCCCGGGACAGGGTCATCTACAGATACGCAGTATTTT
TRBJ2-3	TRBD1	17	TRBV7-3	.	CASSPPPSGQGKDTQYF	TGTGCCAGCAGCCCCCCTCCCTCGGGACAGGGTAAAGATACGCAGTATTTT
TRBJ2-5	.	15	TRBV5-4	.	CASSLKAGMQETQYF	TGTGCCAGCAGCCTTAAGGCAGGGATGCAAGAGACCCAGTACTTC
TRBJ1-6	.	16	TRBV5-4	few	CASSGLRDGEAQPLHF	TGTGCCAGCAGCGGCCTCCGGGACGGGGAAGCGCAACCCCTCCACTTT
TRBJ2-1	TRBD2	16	TRBV5-1	.	CASRFSGTSGRNEQFF	TGCGCCAGCAGGTTCTCCGGGACTAGCGGGAGGAATGAGCAGTTCTTC
TRBJ2-4	TRBD2	13	TRBV7-6	.	CASSLGRGYIQYF	TGTGCCAGCAGCTTAGGGCGGGGGTACATTCAGTACTTC
TRBJ2-5	TRBD1	14	TRBV5-6	.	CASFSGTDGETQYF	TGTGCCAGCTTCTCCGGGACAGACGGAGAGACCCAGTACTTC
TRBJ2-3	.	14	TRBV5-1	.	CASSLEGGTDTQYF	TGCGCCAGCAGCTTGGAGGGGGGCACAGATACGCAGTATTTT
TRBJ2-1	.	13	TRBV7-2	.	CASSLGGLAEQFF	TGTGCCAGCAGCTTAGGGGGACTCGCCGAGCAGTTCTTC
TRBJ1-2	.	14	TRBV6-1	.	CASSEATDWEGYTF	TGTGCCAGCAGTGAAGCCACGGACTGGGAAGGCTACACCTTC
TRBJ2-7	.	15	TRBV27	once	CASSPGSTRPYEQYF	TGTGCCAGCAGTCCCGGGTCCACCCGACCCTACGAGCAGTACTTC
TRBJ1-2	.	13	TRBV10-3	.	CAISEWATYGYTF	TGTGCCATCAGTGAGTGGGCTACCTATGGCTACACCTTC